The rows below give T cell receptor beta chains drawn from one sample of a study of response to subunit inactivated influenza vaccine. In TCRdb, the RT-PCR reads were re-called with MiXCR into one record per CDR3 protein. The sample gives about 170,000 distinct CDR3 sequences, around a tenth of which show up once; around 35% is in the top ten. Material: CD8+ T cells sorted from PBMCs, obtained about 24 months after vaccination. These receptors came from a man aged 50 to 69 who received an inactivated influenza vaccine. CDR3s include the opening cysteine and the closing phenylalanine or tryptophan. Each record gives: clone size, D gene, J gene, V gene, CDR3 protein, CDR3 DNA. D genes are given only for firm matches. Size tells how often a clone was seen (once, few, many) or the class of an expanded clone, and some rows leave it out.

clone size: -; D gene: -; J gene: TRBJ1-5; V gene: TRBV7-8; CDR3 protein: CASSPHRPGSRSNQPQHF; CDR3 DNA: TGTGCCAGCAGCCCCCATAGGCCGGGGAGCCGAAGCAATCAGCCCCAGCATTTT
clone size: many; D gene: TRBD1; J gene: TRBJ2-1; V gene: TRBV27; CDR3 protein: CASSARQGAWNEQFF; CDR3 DNA: TGTGCCAGCAGTGCCAGACAGGGGGCATGGAATGAGCAGTTCTTC
clone size: many; D gene: -; J gene: TRBJ2-7; V gene: TRBV20-1; CDR3 protein: CSARDRQAKSYEQYF; CDR3 DNA: TGCAGTGCTAGAGATCGGCAGGCGAAATCCTACGAGCAGTACTTC
clone size: -; D gene: TRBD1; J gene: TRBJ2-5; V gene: TRBV7-3; CDR3 protein: CASSHSTAGGQETQYF; CDR3 DNA: TGTGCCAGCAGCCACTCGACAGCAGGGGGTCAAGAGACCCAGTACTTC
clone size: -; D gene: -; J gene: TRBJ2-6; V gene: TRBV9; CDR3 protein: CASSVAGPGANVLTF; CDR3 DNA: TGTGCCAGCAGCGTAGCGGGACCTGGGGCCAACGTCCTGACTTTC
clone size: -; D gene: TRBD2; J gene: TRBJ2-5; V gene: TRBV4-3; CDR3 protein: CASSQFVGGGETQYF; CDR3 DNA: TGCGCCAGCAGCCAATTCGTGGGGGGGGGAGAGACCCAGTACTTC
clone size: -; D gene: TRBD1; J gene: TRBJ1-1; V gene: TRBV9; CDR3 protein: CASSVGTGEEAFF; CDR3 DNA: TGTGCCAGCAGCGTGGGGACAGGGGAAGAGGCTTTCTTT
clone size: -; D gene: -; J gene: TRBJ2-1; V gene: TRBV9; CDR3 protein: CASSAVGVPALEQFF; CDR3 DNA: TGTGCCAGCAGCGCAGTAGGTGTCCCGGCCCTTGAGCAGTTCTTC
clone size: -; D gene: -; J gene: TRBJ2-3; V gene: TRBV28; CDR3 protein: CASSFLGGTRTDTQYF; CDR3 DNA: TGTGCCAGCAGTTTTCTTGGGGGTACCAGAACAGATACGCAGTATTTT
clone size: many; D gene: TRBD1; J gene: TRBJ2-7; V gene: TRBV24-1; CDR3 protein: CATSLAGGYEQYF; CDR3 DNA: TGTGCCACCAGTTTGGCAGGGGGCTACGAGCAGTACTTC
clone size: -; D gene: TRBD1; J gene: TRBJ2-7; V gene: TRBV7-6; CDR3 protein: CASSRRDREYEQYF; CDR3 DNA: TGTGCCAGCAGCCGCCGGGACAGGGAGTACGAGCAGTACTTC
clone size: -; D gene: TRBD1; J gene: TRBJ2-1; V gene: TRBV25-1; CDR3 protein: CASGRDSHWDEQFF; CDR3 DNA: TGTGCCAGCGGACGGGACAGTCACTGGGATGAGCAGTTCTTC
clone size: many; D gene: TRBD2; J gene: TRBJ2-3; V gene: TRBV4-3; CDR3 protein: CASSEGSGVFGTDTQYF; CDR3 DNA: TGCGCCAGCAGCGAAGGTAGCGGGGTATTCGGCACAGATACGCAGTATTTT
clone size: many; D gene: -; J gene: TRBJ2-1; V gene: TRBV29-1; CDR3 protein: CSVDPVAYNEQFF; CDR3 DNA: TGCAGCGTTGATCCGGTTGCCTACAATGAGCAGTTCTTC
clone size: -; D gene: -; J gene: TRBJ2-5; V gene: TRBV13; CDR3 protein: CASQDRSDQETQYF; CDR3 DNA: TGTGCCAGCCAGGACCGCTCCGACCAAGAGACCCAGTACTTC
clone size: many; D gene: -; J gene: TRBJ2-2; V gene: TRBV20-1; CDR3 protein: CSARDFAGTGELFF; CDR3 DNA: TGCAGTGCTAGAGATTTTGCGGGCACCGGGGAGCTGTTTTTT
clone size: -; D gene: -; J gene: TRBJ2-3; V gene: TRBV3-1; CDR3 protein: CASSQVDSTDTQYF; CDR3 DNA: TGTGCCAGCAGCCAAGTGGACAGCACAGATACGCAGTATTTT
clone size: -; D gene: -; J gene: TRBJ2-1; V gene: TRBV6-2/TRBV6-3; CDR3 protein: CASSYLTSAEQFF; CDR3 DNA: TGTGCCAGCAGTTACCTTACAAGCGCTGAGCAGTTCTTC
clone size: -; D gene: TRBD1; J gene: TRBJ2-1; V gene: TRBV6-2/TRBV6-3; CDR3 protein: CASSYTGTGYNEQFF; CDR3 DNA: TGTGCCAGCAGTTACACGGGGACAGGCTACAATGAGCAGTTCTTC
clone size: few; D gene: -; J gene: TRBJ2-3; V gene: TRBV7-9; CDR3 protein: CASSFSGDTQYF; CDR3 DNA: TGTGCCAGCAGCTTTAGCGGAGATACGCAGTATTTT
clone size: -; D gene: -; J gene: TRBJ1-1; V gene: TRBV29-1; CDR3 protein: CSVEVTATNTEAFF; CDR3 DNA: TGCAGCGTTGAAGTCACAGCTACGAACACTGAAGCTTTCTTT
clone size: -; D gene: TRBD1; J gene: TRBJ2-5; V gene: TRBV27; CDR3 protein: CASSLSTQGLGTQYF; CDR3 DNA: TGTGCCAGCAGTTTATCGACACAGGGGTTAGGGACCCAGTACTTC